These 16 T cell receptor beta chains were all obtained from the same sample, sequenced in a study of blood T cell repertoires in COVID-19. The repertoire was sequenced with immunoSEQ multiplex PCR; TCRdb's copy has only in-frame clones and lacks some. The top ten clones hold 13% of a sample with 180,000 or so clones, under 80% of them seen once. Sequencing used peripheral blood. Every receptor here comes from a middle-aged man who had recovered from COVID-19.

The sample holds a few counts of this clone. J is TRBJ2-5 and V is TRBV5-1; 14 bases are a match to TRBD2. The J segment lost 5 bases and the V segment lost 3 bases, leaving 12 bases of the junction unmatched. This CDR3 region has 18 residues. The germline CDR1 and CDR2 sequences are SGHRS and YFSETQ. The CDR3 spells CASSSGLAGGTGEETQYF. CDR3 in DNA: TGCGCCAGCAGCTCCGGACTAGCGGGAGGCACGGGCGAGGAGACCCAGTACTTC. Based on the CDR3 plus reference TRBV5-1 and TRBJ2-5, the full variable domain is KAGVTQTPRYLIKTRGQQVTLSCSPISGHRSVSWYQQTPGQGLQFLFEYFSETQRNKGNFPGRFSGRQFSNSRSEMNVSTLELGDSALYLCASSSGLAGGTGEETQYFGPGTRLLVL.

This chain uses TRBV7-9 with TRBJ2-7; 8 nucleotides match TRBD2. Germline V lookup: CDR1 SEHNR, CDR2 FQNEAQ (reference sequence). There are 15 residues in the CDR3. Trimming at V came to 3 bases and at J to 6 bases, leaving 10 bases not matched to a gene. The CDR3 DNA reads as TGTGCCAGCAGCTTGGGTAGCGGGACCCCCCTCGAGCAGTACTTC. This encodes CASSLGSGTPLEQYF. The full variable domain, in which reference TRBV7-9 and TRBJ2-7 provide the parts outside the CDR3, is DTGVSQNPRHKITKRGQNVTFRCDPISEHNRLYWYRQTLGQGPEFLTYFQNEAQLEKSRLLSDRFSAERPKGSFSTLEIQRTEQGDSAMYLCASSLGSGTPLEQYFGPGTRLTVT.

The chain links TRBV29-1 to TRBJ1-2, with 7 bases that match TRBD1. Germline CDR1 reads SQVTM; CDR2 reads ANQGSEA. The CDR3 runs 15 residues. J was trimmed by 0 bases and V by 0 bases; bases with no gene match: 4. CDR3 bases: TGCAGCGTTGAAGATTGGGGACAGTCTAACTATGGCTACACCTTC. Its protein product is CSVEDWGQSNYGYTF.

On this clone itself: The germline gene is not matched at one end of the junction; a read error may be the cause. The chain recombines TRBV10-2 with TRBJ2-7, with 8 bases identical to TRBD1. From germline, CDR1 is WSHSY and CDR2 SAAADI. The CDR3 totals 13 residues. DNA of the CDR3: TGCGCCAGCAGCCCCTCTCCAGGGGGCGAGCAGCACTTC. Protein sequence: CASSPSPGGEQHF.

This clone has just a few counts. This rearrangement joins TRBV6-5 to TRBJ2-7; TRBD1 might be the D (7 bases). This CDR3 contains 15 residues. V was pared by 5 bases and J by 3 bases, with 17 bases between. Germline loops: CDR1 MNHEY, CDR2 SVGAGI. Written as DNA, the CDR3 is TGTGCCAGCAGTCCCAGACAGGGAGGTGGCTACGAGCAGTACTTC. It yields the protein CASSPRQGGGYEQYF.

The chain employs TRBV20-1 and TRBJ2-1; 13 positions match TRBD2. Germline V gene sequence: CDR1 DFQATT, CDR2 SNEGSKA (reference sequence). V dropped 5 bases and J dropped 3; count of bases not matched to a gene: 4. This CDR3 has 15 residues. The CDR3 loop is CSAGGTSGIYNEQFF. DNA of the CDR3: TGCAGTGCTGGTGGGACTAGCGGGATCTACAATGAGCAGTTCTTC.

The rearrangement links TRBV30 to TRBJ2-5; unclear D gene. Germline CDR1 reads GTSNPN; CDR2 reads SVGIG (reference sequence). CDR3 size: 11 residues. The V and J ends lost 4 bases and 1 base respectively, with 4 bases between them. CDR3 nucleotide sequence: TGTGCCTGGACCCTCCAAGAGACCCAGTACTTC. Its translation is CAWTLQETQYF. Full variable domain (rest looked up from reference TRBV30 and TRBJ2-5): SQTIHQWPATLVQPVGSPLSLECTVEGTSNPNLYWYRQAAGRGLQLLFYSVGIGQISSEVPQNLSASRPQDRQFILSSKKLLLSDSGFYLCAWTLQETQYFGPGTRLLVL.

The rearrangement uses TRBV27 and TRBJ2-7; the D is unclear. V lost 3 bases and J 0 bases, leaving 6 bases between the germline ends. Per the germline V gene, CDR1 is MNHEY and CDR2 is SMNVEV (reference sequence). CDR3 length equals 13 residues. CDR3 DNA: TGTGCCAGCAGTTTTGCGTCCTCCTACGAGCAGTACTTC. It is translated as CASSFASSYEQYF.

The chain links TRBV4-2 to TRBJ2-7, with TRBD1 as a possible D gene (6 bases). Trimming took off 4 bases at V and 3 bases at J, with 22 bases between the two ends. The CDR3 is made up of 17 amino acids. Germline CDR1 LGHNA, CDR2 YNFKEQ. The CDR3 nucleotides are TGTGCCAGCAGCCTCAAAGGTGCGCAGGGGTTATACTACGAGCAGTACTTC. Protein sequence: CASSLKGAQGLYYEQYF.

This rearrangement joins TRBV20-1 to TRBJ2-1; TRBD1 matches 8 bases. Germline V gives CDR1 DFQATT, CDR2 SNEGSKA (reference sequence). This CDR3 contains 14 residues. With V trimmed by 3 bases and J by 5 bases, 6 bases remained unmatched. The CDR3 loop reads CSASDRGKNNEQFF. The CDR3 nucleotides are TGCAGTGCTAGTGACAGGGGAAAAAACAATGAGCAGTTCTTC.

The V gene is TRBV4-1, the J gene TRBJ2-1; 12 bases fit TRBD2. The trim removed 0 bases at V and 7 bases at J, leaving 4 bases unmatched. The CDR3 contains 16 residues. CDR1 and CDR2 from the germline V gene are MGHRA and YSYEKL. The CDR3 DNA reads TGCGCCAGCAGCCAAGAGCTAGCGGGAGGGGGGAATGAGCAGTTCTTC. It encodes CASSQELAGGGNEQFF.

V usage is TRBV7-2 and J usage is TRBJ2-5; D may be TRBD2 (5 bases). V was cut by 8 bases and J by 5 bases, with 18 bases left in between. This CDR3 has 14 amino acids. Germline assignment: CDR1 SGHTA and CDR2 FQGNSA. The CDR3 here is CASGPGVFRETQYF. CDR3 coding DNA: TGTGCCAGCGGGCCCGGGGTTTTTCGGGAGACCCAGTACTTC.

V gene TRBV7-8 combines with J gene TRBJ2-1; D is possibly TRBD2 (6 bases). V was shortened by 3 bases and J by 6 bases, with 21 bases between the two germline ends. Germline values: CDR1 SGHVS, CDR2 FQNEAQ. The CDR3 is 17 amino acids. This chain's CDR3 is CASSFRLGGLGFNEQFF. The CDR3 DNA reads TGTGCCAGCAGCTTTCGACTAGGAGGCTTGGGCTTCAATGAGCAGTTCTTC. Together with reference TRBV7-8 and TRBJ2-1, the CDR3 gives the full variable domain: GAGVSQSPRYKVAKRGQDVALRCDPISGHVSLFWYQQALGQGPEFLTYFQNEAQLDKSGLPSDRFFAERPEGSVSTLKIQRTQQEDSAVYLCASSFRLGGLGFNEQFFGPGTRLTVL.

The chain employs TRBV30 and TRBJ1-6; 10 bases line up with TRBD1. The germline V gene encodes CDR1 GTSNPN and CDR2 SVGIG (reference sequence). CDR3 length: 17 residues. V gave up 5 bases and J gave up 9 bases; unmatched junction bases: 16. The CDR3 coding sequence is TGTGCCTGGGCCTCCGAATGGACAGGGGGTATTCGTTCACCCCTCCACTTT. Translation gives CAWASEWTGGIRSPLHF.

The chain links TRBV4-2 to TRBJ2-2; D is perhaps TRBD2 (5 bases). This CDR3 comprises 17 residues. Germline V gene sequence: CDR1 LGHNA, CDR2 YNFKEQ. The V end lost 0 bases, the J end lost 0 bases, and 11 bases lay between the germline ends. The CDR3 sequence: CASSQDRSGSNTGELFF. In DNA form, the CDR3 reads TGTGCCAGCAGCCAAGATCGGAGCGGATCGAACACCGGGGAGCTGTTTTTT.

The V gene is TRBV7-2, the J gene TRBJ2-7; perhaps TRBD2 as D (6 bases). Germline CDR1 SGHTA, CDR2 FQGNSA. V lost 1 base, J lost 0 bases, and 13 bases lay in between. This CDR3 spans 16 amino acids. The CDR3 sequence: CASSLDASAYSYEQYF. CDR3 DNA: TGTGCCAGCAGCTTAGACGCTAGCGCCTACTCCTACGAGCAGTACTTC.